This is a list of T cell receptor beta chains from one sample in a study of blood T cell repertoires in COVID-19. Data came from immunoSEQ multiplex PCR; TCRdb stores just in-frame clones and leaves some out. The sample shows about 150,000 clones, 65% to 90% of them seen only once. Sequencing was carried out using peripheral blood. The origin of the receptors is a woman in her 50s in a cohort sampled during active or convalescent COVID-19. Each CDR3 is given with its conserved first and last residue. Fields, in order: V gene, D gene, CDR3 length, J gene, clone size, CDR3 protein, CDR3 DNA. The D gene is left open where the match is weak. Part of the rows lack a size; the others show once, few, many or a class for expanded clones.

TRBV12-3/TRBV12-4	TRBD1	13	TRBJ1-2	few	CASSLGTDYGYTF	TGTGCCAGCAGTTTGGGGACAGACTATGGCTACACCTTC
TRBV15	TRBD1	14	TRBJ1-4	.	CATKRTGGGEKLFF	TGTGCCACCAAGAGAACAGGGGGCGGAGAAAAACTGTTTTTT
TRBV9	TRBD2	17	TRBJ2-1	.	CASSPTGTSGGANEQFF	TGTGCCAGCAGCCCAACCGGGACTAGCGGGGGGGCCAATGAGCAGTTCTTC
TRBV5-1	TRBD1	13	TRBJ1-2	.	CASSYTGGDGYTF	TGCGCCAGCAGCTATACAGGGGGGGACGGCTACACCTTC
TRBV29-1	TRBD2	15	TRBJ2-2	.	CSVGLGTSGTGELFF	TGCAGCGTTGGGTTGGGGACTAGCGGGACCGGGGAGCTGTTTTTT
TRBV27	TRBD1	14	TRBJ1-2	.	CASSLSYRGSGYTF	TGTGCCAGCAGTTTATCCTACAGGGGAAGTGGCTACACCTTC
TRBV29-1	TRBD2	14	TRBJ2-1	.	CSVVARGGWGEQFF	TGCAGCGTTGTTGCGCGGGGGGGCTGGGGAGAGCAGTTCTTC
TRBV6-1	.	14	TRBJ1-2	.	CASSEGGGGYGYTF	TGTGCCAGCAGTGAGGGGGGAGGTGGCTATGGCTACACCTTC
TRBV6-6	TRBD1	16	TRBJ2-7	.	CASSRRRQTGSNEQYF	TGTGCCAGCAGTCGACGACGCCAGACAGGGTCCAACGAGCAGTACTTC
TRBV7-9	.	12	TRBJ2-7	few	CASSHSTYEQYF	TGTGCCAGCAGCCATTCAACCTACGAGCAGTACTTC
TRBV9	.	15	TRBJ2-6	.	CASSGQSAGANVLTF	TGTGCCAGCAGCGGCCAGTCTGCTGGGGCCAACGTCCTGACTTTC
TRBV7-9	TRBD1	14	TRBJ2-1	.	CASSLDDRGYEQFF	TGTGCCAGCAGCTTAGATGACAGGGGGTATGAGCAGTTCTTC
TRBV5-6	.	15	TRBJ2-7	.	CASTFGGPSSYEQYF	TGTGCCAGCACCTTCGGGGGACCCAGCTCCTACGAGCAGTACTTC
TRBV5-1	.	15	TRBJ2-3	.	CASSLEGLAADTQYF	TGCGCCAGCAGCTTGGAGGGGTTAGCTGCAGATACGCAGTATTTT
TRBV4-3	.	14	TRBJ2-1	.	CASGASISYNEQFF	TGCGCCAGCGGAGCGTCAATCTCCTACAATGAGCAGTTCTTC
TRBV4-1	.	16	TRBJ1-4	.	CASSQVRRGRNEKLFF	TGCGCCAGCAGCCAAGTACGCCGAGGGAGGAATGAAAAACTGTTTTTT
TRBV4-3	.	14	TRBJ1-1	once	CASSQVGEGGEAFF	TGCGCCAGCAGCCAAGTAGGTGAAGGGGGTGAAGCTTTCTTT
TRBV19	.	15	TRBJ2-2	.	CASSIGQGGSGELFF	TGTGCGAGTAGTATAGGTCAGGGGGGATCCGGGGAGCTGTTTTTT
TRBV30	.	15	TRBJ2-7	.	CAWSVRGSGSYEQYF	TGTGCCTGGAGTGTACGAGGTAGCGGCTCCTACGAGCAGTACTTC
TRBV9	TRBD2	14	TRBJ2-7	.	CASSVGEGSDEQYF	TGTGCCAGCAGCGTGGGGGAGGGGAGCGACGAGCAGTACTTC
TRBV30	.	18	TRBJ1-1	.	CAWSKPRTSRQKNTEAFF	TGTGCCTGGAGTAAACCTCGGACATCGAGGCAGAAGAACACTGAAGCTTTCTTT
TRBV6-2/TRBV6-3	.	13	TRBJ2-7	few	CASSYRDIYEQYF	TGTGCCAGCAGTTACCGGGACATCTACGAGCAGTACTTC
TRBV5-5	.	15	TRBJ1-3	.	CASSLNRALGNTIYF	TGTGCCAGCAGCTTGAACAGGGCCTTAGGAAACACCATATATTTT
TRBV4-2	.	13	TRBJ1-3	.	CASSQDPGNTIYF	TGTGCCAGCAGCCAAGATCCGGGAAACACCATATATTTT
TRBV4-1	TRBD1	14	TRBJ2-5	.	CASSQTGQQETQYF	TGCGCCAGCAGCCAAACGGGACAGCAAGAGACCCAGTACTTC
TRBV18	TRBD2	19	TRBJ2-2	.	CASSPKTLAGVDPAGELFF	TGTGCCAGCTCACCAAAGACTCTAGCGGGGGTGGACCCAGCCGGGGAGCTGTTTTTT
TRBV2	.	12	TRBJ1-4	.	CATSSVDEKLFF	TGTGCCACCTCAAGCGTAGATGAAAAACTGTTTTTT
TRBV7-3	.	17	TRBJ2-2	.	CASSQEGGPGYTGELFF	TGTGCCAGCAGCCAAGAGGGAGGACCCGGATACACCGGGGAGCTGTTTTTT
TRBV30	.	15	TRBJ1-1	.	CAWMQKQGSNTEAFF	TGTGCCTGGATGCAAAAGCAGGGATCGAACACTGAAGCTTTCTTT
TRBV5-1	.	14	TRBJ2-1	.	CASSQGSFYNEQFF	TGCGCCAGCAGCCAGGGTTCATTTTACAATGAGCAGTTCTTC
TRBV10-2	.	13	TRBJ1-2	few	CASSEQGHYGYTF	TGCGCCAGCAGTGAGCAGGGTCACTATGGCTACACCTTC
TRBV4-2	TRBD1	14	TRBJ1-5	.	CASSQTGGYQPQHF	TGTGCCAGCAGCCAGACAGGGGGCTATCAGCCCCAGCATTTT
TRBV4-1	TRBD2	15	TRBJ2-1	.	CASSPPSGGGNEQFF	TGCGCCAGCAGCCCCCCTAGCGGGGGGGGCAATGAGCAGTTCTTC
TRBV7-3	TRBD2	17	TRBJ2-1	.	CASSLRPTSGGYNEQFF	TGTGCCAGCAGCTTAAGACCGACTAGCGGGGGTTACAATGAGCAGTTCTTC
TRBV6-6	.	13	TRBJ1-2	few	CAILEQGNYGYTF	TGTGCCATCCTAGAACAGGGCAACTATGGCTACACCTTC
TRBV30	.	14	TRBJ1-3	.	CAWRIQSSGNTIYF	TGTGCCTGGAGGATACAGAGCTCTGGAAACACCATATATTTT
TRBV7-9	TRBD1	12	TRBJ1-4	few	CASSFSGGKLFF	TGTGCCAGCAGCTTCTCAGGGGGCAAACTGTTTTTT
TRBV30	.	14	TRBJ1-4	once	CAWTKQGSNEKLFF	TGTGCCTGGACCAAACAGGGCTCTAATGAAAAACTGTTTTTT
TRBV5-1	.	14	TRBJ2-2	.	CASSLVRGTGELFF	TGCGCCAGCAGCTTGGTTCGGGGCACCGGGGAGCTGTTTTTT
TRBV6-6	.	13	TRBJ1-5	.	CASSWQPNQPQHF	TGTGCCAGCAGCTGGCAACCCAATCAGCCCCAGCATTTT
TRBV12-3/TRBV12-4	.	13	TRBJ2-7	.	CASSLLKPYEQYF	TGTGCCAGCTCTCTGCTAAAACCCTACGAGCAGTACTTC